Detailed here is one T cell receptor (beta chain). Its antigen is undetermined. The sample is drawn from a study of vaccination and CD4 T cells after COVID-19. The treatment is: roughly 11-day PBMC culture with coronavirus spike peptide pools or control peptides (ViraFEST assay). The Oncomine TCR Beta short-read assay sequenced DNA from cultured CD4+ T cells. MiXCR was run by TCRdb on the PCR reads, yielding one entry per CDR3 protein. The data contain roughly 16,000 distinct CDR3 sequences, just under 80% of them seen just once; the ten biggest clones take up roughly a tenth. CDR1 and CDR2 (germline): SGHRS, YFSETQ. The CDR3 runs 18 residues. V was shortened by 0 bases and J by 2 bases, with 19 bases between the two germline ends.

The V and J genes are TRBV5-1 and TRBJ2-3; D might be TRBD1 (5 bases). The specimen was CD4+ T cells from blood, cultured in vitro, collected after SARS-CoV-2 vaccination. The receptor was isolated from a human donor who received a COVID-19 vaccine. The CDR3 coding sequence is TGCGCCAGCAGCTTGGCCAGGGCGGCGCGGTTTAACACAGATACGCAGTATTTT. It is translated as CASSLARAARFNTDTQYF.